This T cell receptor (beta chain) was retrieved from a study of vaccination effects on CD4 cells after COVID-19. The wider study: Following the second dose by a median of 72 days, the post-vaccine samples were obtained.

This clone has just a few counts. What it binds is not known. Following culture for approximately 11 days, CD4+ T cells were isolated. Participants were vaccinated with two doses of either the BNT162b2 or mRNA-1273 vaccine. At days 3 and 7, half of the medium was exchanged for IL-2 medium. Looked up from germline, CDR1 is SGHAT and CDR2 is FQNNGV. V lost 8 bases, J lost 3 bases, and 9 bases stayed unmatched. CDR3 length: 14 residues. Broader study findings: Late after vaccination, infection- and vaccine-induced clones showed marked clonal contraction. Limitations: small convalescent group and missing early post-infection timepoints.

This table comes from immunoSEQ multiplex PCR, and its TCRdb copy is limited to in-frame clones, with some not included. The data hold 45,000 or so clones, with around 70% observed a single time. This TCR was recovered from a human donor who received a COVID-19 vaccine. The specimen comprised CD4+ T cells from PBMCs cultured without peptide, sampled after COVID-19 vaccination. This chain uses TRBV11-2 with TRBJ1-1; TRBD1 matches at 7 bases. The CDR3 spells CASGFRGYDTEAFF. Written as DNA, the CDR3 is TGTGCCAGCGGATTCAGGGGGTATGACACTGAAGCTTTCTTT.